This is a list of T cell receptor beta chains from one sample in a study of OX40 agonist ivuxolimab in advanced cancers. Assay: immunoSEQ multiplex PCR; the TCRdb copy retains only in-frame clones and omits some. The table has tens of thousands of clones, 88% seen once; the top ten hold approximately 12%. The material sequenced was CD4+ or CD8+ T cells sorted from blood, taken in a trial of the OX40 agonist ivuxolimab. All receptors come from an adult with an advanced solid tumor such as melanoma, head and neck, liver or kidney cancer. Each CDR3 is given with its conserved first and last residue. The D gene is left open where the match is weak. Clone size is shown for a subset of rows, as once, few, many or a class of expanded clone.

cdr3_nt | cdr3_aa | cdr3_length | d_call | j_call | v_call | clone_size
TGCGCCAGCAGCCAACCTTCAGGTGGCACTGAAGCTTTCTTT | CASSQPSGGTEAFF | 14 | . | TRBJ1-1 | TRBV4-1 | .
TGTGCCAGCACCCCTCGGGGAGGGGGCGCTTGGGGCTACACCTTC | CASTPRGGGAWGYTF | 15 | TRBD1 | TRBJ1-2 | TRBV27 | few
TGTGCCAGCAGGGGGGACTTTCACTACGAGCAGTACTTC | CASRGDFHYEQYF | 13 | . | TRBJ2-7 | TRBV6-1 | .
TGCAGCGTTGATGGGCTAGCGTCAAGTGAGACCCAGTACTTC | CSVDGLASSETQYF | 14 | . | TRBJ2-5 | TRBV29-1 | few
TGTGCCAGCAGTTTATCCTTCAGAGCTGGGACTGTCTCCTACGAGCAGTACTTC | CASSLSFRAGTVSYEQYF | 18 | . | TRBJ2-7 | TRBV27 | .
TGTGCCAGCAGCCCCGGGACCGAGAACACTGAAGCTTTCTTT | CASSPGTENTEAFF | 14 | . | TRBJ1-1 | TRBV7-9 | once
TGTGCCAGCAGCTTACAGGAGGGGGGCTTCTACGAGCAGTACTTC | CASSLQEGGFYEQYF | 15 | . | TRBJ2-7 | TRBV7-9 | once
TGTGCCAGCGAGACAGGGGGCGGGAACGTCCTGACTTTC | CASETGGGNVLTF | 13 | TRBD1 | TRBJ2-6 | TRBV5-4 | once
TGTGCCAGCAGCTGGACTTTGGAAGGTGGCGAAAAACTGTTTTTT | CASSWTLEGGEKLFF | 15 | . | TRBJ1-4 | TRBV6-6 | .
TGTGCCAGCAGTTTTCTGGGGAGGCACAATGAGCAGTTCTTC | CASSFLGRHNEQFF | 14 | . | TRBJ2-1 | TRBV28 | .
TGCGCCAGCAGCCCACAAGACAGGGGGAGTCAGCCCCAGCATTTT | CASSPQDRGSQPQHF | 15 | TRBD1 | TRBJ1-5 | TRBV4-1 | .
TGTGCCAGCAGTTTATCCCCAAACGTTTATAGCAATCAGCCCCAGCATTTT | CASSLSPNVYSNQPQHF | 17 | . | TRBJ1-5 | TRBV28 | few
TGTGCCACCAGCAGATCTCAGGGGATGCATCAGCCCCAGCATTTT | CATSRSQGMHQPQHF | 15 | . | TRBJ1-5 | TRBV15 | .
TGTGCCAGCCTGACAGGGGAGATCACCGGGGAGCTGTTTTTT | CASLTGEITGELFF | 14 | TRBD1 | TRBJ2-2 | TRBV2 | .
TGTGCCAGCAGCTCCCGGGTAGCGGGAGGGCCCTCCTACAATGAGCAGTTCTTC | CASSSRVAGGPSYNEQFF | 18 | TRBD2 | TRBJ2-1 | TRBV7-9 | .
TGTGCCTGGAAAGTCTCTGGAAACACCATATATTTT | CAWKVSGNTIYF | 12 | . | TRBJ1-3 | TRBV30 | .
TGCGCCAGCAGCCAAGATGGCAGGGCGGACACTGAAGCTTTCTTT | CASSQDGRADTEAFF | 15 | . | TRBJ1-1 | TRBV4-1 | .
TGTGCCAGCAGCGTTGGACAGGGAGACTACGAGCAGTACTTC | CASSVGQGDYEQYF | 14 | TRBD1 | TRBJ2-7 | TRBV14 | .
TGTGCCAGCAGCTCGGCAGTCTACTACGAGCAGTACTTC | CASSSAVYYEQYF | 13 | . | TRBJ2-7 | TRBV11-2 | .
TGTGCCAGCAGCCCCAACCAGTTATACAATGAGCAGTTCTTC | CASSPNQLYNEQFF | 14 | . | TRBJ2-1 | TRBV11-3 | .
TGTGCTAGTGGTTTGGCCCCATCCGGGACTAGCGGGAGTGATGAGCAGTTCTTC | CASGLAPSGTSGSDEQFF | 18 | TRBD2 | TRBJ2-1 | TRBV12-5 | .
TGTGCCAGCAGCTTTCAGGGGTTTCCTAATCAGCCCCAGCATTTT | CASSFQGFPNQPQHF | 15 | . | TRBJ1-5 | TRBV7-2 | .
TGTGCCAGCAGCTTAGTAGTAGAGGGACCGTATTTT | CASSLVVEGPYF | 12 | . | TRBJ2-3 | TRBV7-9 | .
TGCGCCAGCAGCGCCCTTTTCCTGGGGACTGAAGCTTTCTTT | CASSALFLGTEAFF | 14 | . | TRBJ1-1 | TRBV10-1 | .
TGTGCCACCAGCAGAGGCCTCGGCGGGGGTTACACCGGGGAGCTGTTTTTT | CATSRGLGGGYTGELFF | 17 | TRBD2 | TRBJ2-2 | TRBV15 | .
TGTGCCAGCAGCTTGGGGTCAGGGGCAGATACGCAGTATTTT | CASSLGSGADTQYF | 14 | . | TRBJ2-3 | TRBV11-3 | .
TGTGCCAGTAGGGGACTAGGCGGCACCAATGAGCAGTTCTTC | CASRGLGGTNEQFF | 14 | TRBD2 | TRBJ2-1 | TRBV19 | .
TGTGCCAGCAGTCCCGGACAGCGAGCTAACTATGGCTACACCTTC | CASSPGQRANYGYTF | 15 | . | TRBJ1-2 | TRBV5-6 | once
TGTGCCAGCAGCAAAGGTCAAAGGGGGGCGAGCAATCAGCCCCAGCATTTT | CASSKGQRGASNQPQHF | 17 | . | TRBJ1-5 | TRBV21-1 | .
TGTGCCAGCCGGACCTTCCGGGAGACCCAGTACTTC | CASRTFRETQYF | 12 | . | TRBJ2-5 | TRBV6-5 | .
TGTGCCAGCAGCCCTGGACTAGCGGGGTTTACCTACAATGAGCAGTTCTTC | CASSPGLAGFTYNEQFF | 17 | TRBD2 | TRBJ2-1 | TRBV13 | .
TGTGCCAGCAGCCCATCCGTTTACAATGAGCAGTTCTTC | CASSPSVYNEQFF | 13 | . | TRBJ2-1 | TRBV7-8 | .
TGTGCCAGCAGCGACGGACTCGCCACCGGCTACACCTTC | CASSDGLATGYTF | 13 | . | TRBJ1-2 | TRBV6-5 | .
TGTGCCAGCAGCCCACCGGGACAGGGGTGGGAATATGGCTACACCTTC | CASSPPGQGWEYGYTF | 16 | TRBD1 | TRBJ1-2 | TRBV7-9 | .
TGTGCCACTTCGGACGGAGTGAATGGCTACACCTTC | CATSDGVNGYTF | 12 | . | TRBJ1-2 | TRBV6-4 | .